The present TCR beta chain was sequenced within a study of T cell changes during pregnancy in multiple sclerosis. The assay was immunoSEQ multiplex PCR, and TCRdb's table has in-frame clones only and misses some. This sample has tens of thousands of clones, with 90% to 95% found just once. Germline CDR1 is LNHDA and CDR2 is SQIVND (reference sequence). The CDR3 length is 15 residues. V lost 5 bases and J lost 0, with 11 bases in between. This specimen consisted of CD8+ T cells from peripheral blood mononuclear cells, obtained in the second trimester of pregnancy. This chain joins TRBV19 and TRBJ2-1; D ambiguous. The sequence derives from a female donor with multiple sclerosis, enrolled in a pregnancy study. In DNA form, the CDR3 reads TGTGCCAGTAGTTCTGGGCTGAGCTCCTACAATGAGCAGTTCTTC. It specifies CASSSGLSSYNEQFF.